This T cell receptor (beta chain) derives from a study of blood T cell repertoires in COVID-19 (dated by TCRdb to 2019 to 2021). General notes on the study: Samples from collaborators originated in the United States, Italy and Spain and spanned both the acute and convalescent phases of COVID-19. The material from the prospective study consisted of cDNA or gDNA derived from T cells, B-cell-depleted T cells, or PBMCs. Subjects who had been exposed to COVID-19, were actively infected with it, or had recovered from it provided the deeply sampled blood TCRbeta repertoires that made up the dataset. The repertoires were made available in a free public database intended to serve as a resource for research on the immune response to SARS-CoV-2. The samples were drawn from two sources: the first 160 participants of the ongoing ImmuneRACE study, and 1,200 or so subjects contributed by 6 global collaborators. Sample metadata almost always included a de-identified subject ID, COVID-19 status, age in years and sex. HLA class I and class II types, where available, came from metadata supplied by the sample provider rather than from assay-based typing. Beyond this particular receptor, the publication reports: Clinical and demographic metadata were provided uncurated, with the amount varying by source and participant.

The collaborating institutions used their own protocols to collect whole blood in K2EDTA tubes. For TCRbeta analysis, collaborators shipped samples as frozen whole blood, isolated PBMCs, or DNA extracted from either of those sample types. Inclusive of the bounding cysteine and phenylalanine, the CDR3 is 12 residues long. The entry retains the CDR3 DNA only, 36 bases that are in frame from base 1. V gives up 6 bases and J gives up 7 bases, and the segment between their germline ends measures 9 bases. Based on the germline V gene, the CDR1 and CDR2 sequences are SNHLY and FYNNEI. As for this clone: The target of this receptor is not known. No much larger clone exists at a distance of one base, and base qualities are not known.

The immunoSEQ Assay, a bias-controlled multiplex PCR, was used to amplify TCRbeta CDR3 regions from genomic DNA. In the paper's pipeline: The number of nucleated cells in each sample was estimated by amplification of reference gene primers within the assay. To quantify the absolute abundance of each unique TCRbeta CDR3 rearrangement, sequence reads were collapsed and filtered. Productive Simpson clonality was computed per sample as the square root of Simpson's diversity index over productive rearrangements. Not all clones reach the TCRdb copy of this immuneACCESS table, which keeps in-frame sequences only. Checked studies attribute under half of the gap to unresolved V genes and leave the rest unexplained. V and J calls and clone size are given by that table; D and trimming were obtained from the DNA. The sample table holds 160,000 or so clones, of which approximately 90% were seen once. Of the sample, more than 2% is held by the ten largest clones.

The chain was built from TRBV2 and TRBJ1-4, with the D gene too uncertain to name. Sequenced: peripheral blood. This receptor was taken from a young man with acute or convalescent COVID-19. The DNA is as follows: TGTGCCAGCAGGATAGTTGCTGAAAAACTGTTTTTT. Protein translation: CASRIVAEKLFF.